What follows are 20 T cell receptor beta chains derived from one specimen sequenced in a study of regulatory T cells in long-lasting Graves disease. In building TCR beta libraries, iRepertoire HTBI primers were used together with Arm-PCR of CDR3 regions. One entry per CDR3 protein, called by TCRdb with MiXCR from the multiplex PCR reads. The data show more than 300,000 distinct CDR3 sequences, about 16% seen once. Time point described: newly diagnosed GD, antithyroid drugs for less than 3 months. Scientists built the TCR library using RNA that was extracted from PBMCs. The same data also went into a second study, on T cells in Graves' hyperthyroidism and ophthalmopathy.

The specimen comprised peripheral blood mononuclear cells (PBMCs), sampled at new diagnosis, from a patient treated with antithyroid drugs. Source of these receptors: a woman younger than 35 with Graves disease.

The sample holds many counts of this clonotype. The genes are TRBV30 and TRBJ2-1; the match to TRBD1 covers 9 bases. CDR1 GTSNPN and CDR2 SVGIG come from the germline V gene (reference sequence). The CDR3 covers 14 residues. Trimming removed 5 bases from V and 4 bases from J; junction bases left unmatched: 6. CDR3 residues: CAWDRDREYNEQFF. CDR3 nucleotides: TGTGCCTGGGACCGGGACAGGGAGTACAATGAGCAGTTCTTC. Full variable domain (rest looked up from reference TRBV30 and TRBJ2-1): SQTIHQWPATLVQPVGSPLSLECTVEGTSNPNLYWYRQAAGRGLQLLFYSVGIGQISSEVPQNLSASRPQDRQFILSSKKLLLSDSGFYLCAWDRDREYNEQFFGPGTRLTVL.

The sample holds many counts of this clonotype. This rearrangement joins TRBV5-1 to TRBJ2-1, with TRBD1 as a possible D gene (6 bases). The length of the CDR3 is 15 residues. V lost 4 bases and J lost 0, with 11 bases in between. Per germline, CDR1 SGHRS and CDR2 YFSETQ. The CDR3: CASSPQGGSYNEQFF. The CDR3 nucleotides read TGCGCCAGCAGCCCACAGGGCGGCTCCTACAATGAGCAGTTCTTC.

This sequence joins TRBV14 and TRBJ2-7; D uncertain. V lost 1 base and J lost 3, with 10 bases in between. The CDR3 contains 14 residues. Germline V gives CDR1 SGHDN, CDR2 FVKESK. The CDR3 nucleotides are TGTGCCAGCAGCCAAGGTGACGAGTTCTACGAGCAGTACTTC. Protein: CASSQGDEFYEQYF.

In this sample, this clonotype turned up once. This may stem from a read error, because a much larger clone lies one nucleotide away. This rearrangement joins TRBV3-1 to TRBJ1-6; 9 nucleotides align to TRBD1. The CDR3 runs 14 residues. Germline CDR1 and CDR2: LGHDT and YNNKEL (reference sequence). The CDR3 spells CASSQGQGFSPLNF. Written as DNA, the CDR3 is TGTGCCAGCAGCCAGGGACAGGGCTTTTCACCCCTCAACTTT.

This rearrangement joins TRBV6-1 to TRBJ1-1; D remains ambiguous. The ends were cut back, 6 bases at V and 1 base at J, with 18 bases in the middle. The CDR3 length is 16 residues. Germline V gene data show CDR1 as MNHNS and CDR2 as SASEGT. DNA of the CDR3: TGTGCCAGCAGACATAGGTGGCCCGGGAAGAACACTGAAGCTTTCTTT. Encoded protein: CASRHRWPGKNTEAFF.

This clonotype came up a few times. V and J are TRBV19 and TRBJ2-7; no clear D gene. From germline, CDR1 is LNHDA and CDR2 SQIVND (reference sequence). CDR3 length: 16 amino acids. The V end lost 3 bases, the J end lost 2 bases, and 17 bases lay between the germline ends. The CDR3 protein is CASSIALTARTYEQYF. The CDR3 DNA follows: TGTGCCAGTAGTATCGCCCTCACGGCCAGAACCTACGAGCAGTACTTC.

This clonotype was counted a few times. V is TRBV24-1 and J is TRBJ2-1, with D tentatively TRBD1 (5 bases). This CDR3 comprises 14 residues. Germline V lookup: CDR1 KGHDR, CDR2 SFDVKD. Trimming shortened V by 3 bases and J by 6 bases, and 11 bases separated the two germline ends. The CDR3 bases are TGTGCCACCAGTGATCTCGACAGTCCCAATGAGCAGTTCTTC. Translated, it gives CATSDLDSPNEQFF.

The count of this clonotype is one. The chain combines TRBV5-4 with TRBJ2-4; 11 bases align to TRBD1. CDR1 is SGHNT and CDR2 is YYREEE in the germline V gene (reference sequence). The CDR3 runs to 15 residues. V shed 0 bases and J 8 bases; nucleotides not matched to a gene: 4. The CDR3 is CASSLGTGGLYIQYF. The CDR3, as DNA: TGTGCCAGCAGCTTGGGGACAGGGGGCTTATACATTCAGTACTTC.

This clonotype was seen ten or more times. The chain is built from TRBV18 and TRBJ2-7; tentative D call: TRBD1 (5 bases). The CDR3 consists of 16 residues. V lost 6 bases and J lost 2, with 20 bases in between. The germline CDR1 and CDR2 sequences are KGHSH and LQKENI. The chain's CDR3 is CASSQQDSRFTYEQYF. The CDR3 region has the DNA TGTGCCAGCTCTCAACAGGATTCCCGGTTCACCTACGAGCAGTACTTC.

This clonotype has ten or more counts. The chain carries TRBV6-1 and TRBJ2-7, with 8 bases aligning to TRBD1. CDR1 is MNHNS and CDR2 is SASEGT in the germline V gene. The CDR3 spans 12 residues. V lost 8 bases, J lost 4 bases, and 4 bases stayed unmatched. The CDR3 spells CASGTGAYEQYF. CDR3 in DNA: TGTGCCAGCGGGACAGGAGCTTACGAGCAGTACTTC.

This clonotype was recorded at least ten times. This chain connects TRBV30 to TRBJ2-7, with 7 nucleotides matching TRBD2. The CDR3 is made up of 14 amino acids. CDR1 is GTSNPN and CDR2 is SVGIG in the germline V gene (reference sequence). The V gene end was trimmed by 0 bases and the J gene end by 5 bases; junction bases not matched to a gene: 7. This CDR3 reads CAWSVAGERDEQYF. The DNA of the CDR3 is TGTGCCTGGAGTGTGGCGGGGGAGCGGGACGAGCAGTACTTC.

The chain recombines TRBV28 with TRBJ2-3; D not resolved. Between the trimmed V and J ends, which lost 2 bases and 7 bases, there was a span of 10 bases. The germline CDR1 and CDR2 sequences are MDHEN and SYDVKM. The CDR3 runs to 13 residues. CDR3 sequence: CASSLPFVNTQYF. In DNA, the CDR3 is TGTGCCAGCAGTTTACCTTTTGTGAATACGCAGTATTTT.

Concerning this clonotype itself: Its ends do not fully match the called genes, so a read error is possible. V is TRBV3-1 and J is TRBJ2-7; unclear D gene. The CDR3 length is 14 residues. The germline gives CDR1 LGHDT, CDR2 YNNKEL (reference sequence). CDR3 nucleotide sequence: TGTGCTAGCAGCCAAGGGATAAGGTCCTACGAGCCGTACTTC. As protein: CASSQGIRSYEPYF.

This clonotype was counted at least ten times. V usage is TRBV3-1 and J usage is TRBJ2-5, with a tentative D call TRBD2 (6 bases). This CDR3 is built from 17 residues. The germline CDR1 and CDR2 sequences are LGHDT and YNNKEL (reference sequence). Trimming shortened V by 4 bases and J by 4 bases, and 22 bases separated the two germline ends. The CDR3 reads CASSPAGRRALPETQYF. For the CDR3, the DNA is TGTGCCAGCAGCCCAGCCGGCCGGAGGGCCCTCCCAGAGACCCAGTACTTC.

This clonotype came up many times. The chain recombines TRBV2 with TRBJ2-3, with 10 positions matching TRBD1. CDR3 length: 16 residues. Germline V lookup: CDR1 SNHLY, CDR2 FYNNEI. Losses at the gene ends were 6 bases for V and 2 bases for J; bases not matched to a gene: 8. The CDR3 coding sequence is TGTGCCAGCAGGAGGACAGGGGGTCCATCCACAGATACGCAGTATTTT. Protein: CASRRTGGPSTDTQYF.

This clonotype came up many times. CDR3 DNA: TGTGCCATTGCGGGGCAGATGAACACTGAAGCTTTCTTT. Protein sequence: CAIAGQMNTEAFF. The chain has TRBV28 and TRBJ1-1; a possible D gene is TRBD1 (5 bases). There are 13 residues in the CDR3. The V end was cut by 10 bases, the J end by 0 bases, with 12 bases between. CDR1 and CDR2 (germline): MDHEN, SYDVKM.

This clonotype was seen many times. In nucleotides, the CDR3 is TGTGCCAGCAGTGAAGCGCTTCGGACAGGGAGCGGCTACACCTTC. It codes for CASSEALRTGSGYTF. The V call is TRBV2, the J call TRBJ1-2; 8 nucleotides align to TRBD1. Germline V gene data show CDR1 as SNHLY and CDR2 as FYNNEI. V trimming: 0 bases; J trimming: 8 bases; junction bases outside the gene matches: 8. CDR3 length equals 15 residues.

This clonotype was recorded a few times. The chain is built from TRBV5-5 and TRBJ1-5, with D perhaps matching TRBD1 (5 bases). The length of the CDR3 is 16 residues. Germline CDR1 is SGHKS and CDR2 is YYEKEE (reference sequence). V was shortened by 4 bases and J by 3 bases, with 17 bases between the two germline ends. The CDR3 bases are TGTGCCAGCAGCCTGGAAAAATTGGGGGTCAATCAGCCCCAGCATTTT. It yields the protein CASSLEKLGVNQPQHF.

The rearrangement joins TRBV2 to TRBJ1-4; a weak D match, TRBD1 (5 bases). V was trimmed by 8 bases and J by 1 base, leaving 14 bases between them. Germline loops: CDR1 SNHLY, CDR2 FYNNEI. CDR3 length: 15 amino acids. The CDR3 DNA follows: TGTGCCAGCCAGGATACGGGGCGAACTAATGAAAAACTGTTTTTT. The encoded protein is CASQDTGRTNEKLFF.

For the CDR3, the DNA is TGCGCCAGCAGCTTGGTTGATGATGGCTACACCTTC. It yields the protein CASSLVDDGYTF. The V gene is TRBV5-1, the J gene TRBJ1-2; no firm D call. V lost 0 bases and J 6 bases, leaving 6 bases between the germline ends. In germline, CDR1 is SGHRS, CDR2 YFSETQ. CDR3 length equals 12 residues.